The source of this TCR beta chain is a study of beta chain features in type 1 diabetes. The study, taken as a whole, reports: Among type 1 diabetes patients, VDJ junctions had fewer insertions and more deletions. Among all four CD4+ subsets, Type 1 diabetes patients had TCRB CDR3s that were moderately but significantly shorter. Patients and controls would be equally affected if PCR favored shorter templates.

Naive, central memory, regulatory and stem cell-like memory cells within the CD4+ compartment were sorted using CD45RO/CCR7/CD25/CD127/CD95/CD27. Looked up from germline, CDR1 is SGHRS and CDR2 is YFSETQ. V dropped 4 bases and J dropped 5; count of bases not matched to a gene: 3. The CDR3 has 13 residues. The isolated RNA, all of it, was reverse transcribed, so expressed TCRB transcripts were what got sequenced. TCRdb's table, derived via immunoSEQ multiplex PCR, lists solely in-frame clones and lacks some. The table shows around 140,000 clones, with 9% occurring only once. For this clone: The antigen is undetermined.

V and J are TRBV5-1 and TRBJ1-5; TRBD1 matches at 7 bases. Sequenced input: central memory CD4+ T cells from blood. This sequence was found in a man between 25 and 39 years old with type 1 diabetes. The CDR3 sequence: CASSATGDQPQHF. Written as DNA, the CDR3 is TGCGCCAGCAGCGCCACAGGGGATCAGCCCCAGCATTTT. Supplemented by reference TRBV5-1 and TRBJ1-5, the full variable domain reads KAGVTQTPRYLIKTRGQQVTLSCSPISGHRSVSWYQQTPGQGLQFLFEYFSETQRNKGNFPGRFSGRQFSNSRSEMNVSTLELGDSALYLCASSATGDQPQHFGDGTRLSIL.